This T cell receptor (beta chain) is from a study of blood T cell repertoires in COVID-19. Study information: PBMCs, B-cell-depleted T cells, or T cells were the source of the cDNA or gDNA that made up the material.

The CDR3 runs 14 residues. V lost 5 bases, J lost 4 bases, and 13 bases lay in between. The germline CDR1 and CDR2 sequences are SGHVS and FNYEAQ. In the authors' workflow: Nucleated cell number was recorded as an estimate derived from reference gene primer amplification. Here immunoSEQ multiplex PCR was the method, and the copy in TCRdb shows in-frame clones only, minus some. That table gives V, J and clone size, and the DNA gave D and trimming. The sample gives 110,000 or so clones, less than 85% of which show up once; about 12% is in the top ten. This TCR derives from a human donor in a cohort sampled during active COVID-19. The gene calls are TRBV7-6 and TRBJ2-3; D possibly corresponds to TRBD2 (5 bases). The sequenced material came from peripheral blood. The CDR3 here is CASSPTGGSDTQYF. The CDR3 DNA reads TGTGCCAGCAGCCCAACCGGAGGTTCAGATACGCAGTATTTT.